A selection of T cell receptor beta chains follows, all from one sample in a study of blood T cell repertoires in COVID-19. Sequencing used immunoSEQ multiplex PCR; TCRdb keeps in-frame clones, though not all of them. The sample includes tens of thousands of clones, roughly 78% of them seen just once. Sequencing used peripheral blood. Receptors were obtained from an elderly woman with acute or convalescent COVID-19. The CDR3 runs from the conserved cysteine through the conserved F or W. Fields, in order: clone size, D gene, J gene, V gene, CDR3 DNA, CDR3 protein. A D gene is named only where the DNA matches it firmly. Clone size is given for some rows only: seen once, a few or many times, or a class if the clone is expanded.

size: .; D: .; J: TRBJ1-1; V: TRBV5-1; DNA: TGCGCCAGCAGCCCCCCAGGACACCGGAACACTGAAGCTTTCTTT; CDR3: CASSPPGHRNTEAFF
size: once; D: TRBD2; J: TRBJ2-5; V: TRBV7-2; DNA: TGTGCCAGCAGCCCCCGGACTAGCGGCTCACAAGAGACCCAGTACTTC; CDR3: CASSPRTSGSQETQYF
size: few; D: TRBD1; J: TRBJ1-6; V: TRBV5-1; DNA: TGCGCCAGCAGCTATAGCCAGGGGGCTTCACCCCTCCACTTT; CDR3: CASSYSQGASPLHF
size: .; D: TRBD1; J: TRBJ1-6; V: TRBV27; DNA: TGTGCCAGCAGCCCCCGGGGGGGCAGGTGGACAGGTTCACCCCTCCACTTT; CDR3: CASSPRGGRWTGSPLHF
size: .; D: TRBD2; J: TRBJ2-3; V: TRBV5-1; DNA: TGCGCCAGCAGCTTGACAGCGGGGGGGGCAGATACGCAGTATTTT; CDR3: CASSLTAGGADTQYF
size: .; D: .; J: TRBJ2-2; V: TRBV9; DNA: TGTGCCAGCAGCTTCTACGGGCAGGGGGGCACCGGGGAGCTGTTTTTT; CDR3: CASSFYGQGGTGELFF
size: .; D: TRBD1; J: TRBJ2-7; V: TRBV9; DNA: TGTGCCAGCAGCAGAGGGGACAGGCGCTCCTACGAGCAGTACTTC; CDR3: CASSRGDRRSYEQYF
size: once; D: .; J: TRBJ2-1; V: TRBV4-1; DNA: TGCGCCAGCAGCCAAGTCCCTGCGGCCAGCTCCTACAATGAGCAGTTCTTC; CDR3: CASSQVPAASSYNEQFF
size: .; D: TRBD2; J: TRBJ2-2; V: TRBV15; DNA: TGTGCCACCAGCTTTGGGACTAGCAGGGCCGGGGAGCTGTTTTTT; CDR3: CATSFGTSRAGELFF
size: .; D: TRBD2; J: TRBJ2-5; V: TRBV7-8; DNA: TGTGCCAGCACCCCTGGGGTAGCGGGAGCAACAGAGACCCAGTACTTC; CDR3: CASTPGVAGATETQYF
size: .; D: .; J: TRBJ2-1; V: TRBV4-2; DNA: TGTGCCAGCAGCCCTCAGCAGGCTACATCCTACAATGAGCAGTTCTTC; CDR3: CASSPQQATSYNEQFF
size: .; D: .; J: TRBJ2-5; V: TRBV18; DNA: TGTGCCAGCTCGGACAACAGGGAAAAAGAGACCCAGTACTTC; CDR3: CASSDNREKETQYF
size: .; D: .; J: TRBJ2-7; V: TRBV2; DNA: TGTGCCAGCAGTGAAGGGACTAAGTACGAGCAGTACTTC; CDR3: CASSEGTKYEQYF
size: .; D: .; J: TRBJ1-3; V: TRBV4-1; DNA: TGCGCCAGCAGCCAGGCTGAAAACACCATATATTTT; CDR3: CASSQAENTIYF
size: .; D: .; J: TRBJ2-5; V: TRBV2; DNA: TGTGCCAGCAGTGAAGCGGGCCTAGCGAAGGAGACCCAGTACTTC; CDR3: CASSEAGLAKETQYF
size: few; D: TRBD2; J: TRBJ2-7; V: TRBV7-8; DNA: TGTGCCAGCAGTCGGACTAGGGACTACGAGCAGTACTTC; CDR3: CASSRTRDYEQYF